These T cell receptor beta chains were read from a single sample in a study of T cell changes during pregnancy in multiple sclerosis. Method: immunoSEQ multiplex PCR; TCRdb's copy keeps in-frame clones and lacks some. The table has 65,000 to 80,000 clones, approximately 95% seen once; the top ten hold over 0.8%. The sequenced sample was peripheral blood, obtained in the first trimester of pregnancy. The receptors stem from a female donor with multiple sclerosis, enrolled in a pregnancy study. The CDR3 runs from the conserved cysteine through the conserved F or W. D genes are given only for firm matches. Clone size appears in some rows only: once, few, many, or a class for an expanded clone.

clone size | J gene | CDR3 length | V gene | D gene | CDR3 protein | CDR3 DNA
NA | TRBJ2-1 | 16 | TRBV7-9 | TRBD1 | CASSSNRDRAYNEQFF | TGTGCCAGCAGCTCTAACCGGGACAGAGCCTACAATGAGCAGTTCTTC
few | TRBJ2-7 | 15 | TRBV25-1 | NA | CASSESGVLSYEQYF | TGTGCCAGCAGTGAATCGGGGGTTCTATCCTACGAGCAGTACTTC
NA | TRBJ2-7 | 11 | TRBV29-1 | NA | CSVQQGYEQYF | TGCAGCGTTCAACAGGGCTACGAGCAGTACTTC
NA | TRBJ1-5 | 15 | TRBV6-1 | NA | CASRSVVYGNQPQHF | TGTGCCAGCAGATCAGTGGTTTATGGCAATCAGCCCCAGCATTTT
NA | TRBJ2-2 | 12 | TRBV28 | NA | CASSLGIGELFF | TGTGCCAGCAGTTTGGGCATTGGGGAGCTGTTTTTT
once | TRBJ1-6 | 17 | TRBV7-9 | NA | CASSLPPKTGGVSPLHF | TGTGCCAGCAGCCTTCCGCCTAAAACAGGAGGGGTTTCACCCCTCCACTTT
NA | TRBJ2-6 | 17 | TRBV7-4 | NA | CASSRGSRSSGANVLTF | TGTGCCAGCAGCCGGGGTAGCAGGAGCTCTGGGGCCAACGTCCTGACTTTC
NA | TRBJ1-5 | 12 | TRBV27 | NA | CASSLGNQPQHF | TGTGCCAGCAGTCTTGGCAATCAGCCCCAGCATTTT
NA | TRBJ1-1 | 15 | TRBV18 | TRBD1 | CASSPPKGASTEAFF | TGTGCCAGCTCACCACCGAAGGGGGCGTCGACTGAAGCTTTCTTT
NA | TRBJ1-1 | 13 | TRBV6-5 | TRBD1 | CASRIRGNAEAFF | TGTGCCAGCAGAATCAGGGGGAACGCTGAAGCTTTCTTT
NA | TRBJ2-7 | 11 | TRBV20-1 | NA | CSATGTYEQYF | TGCAGTGCGACCGGGACCTACGAGCAGTACTTC
NA | TRBJ2-3 | 13 | TRBV12-5 | NA | CASGLSGTDTQYF | TGTGCTAGTGGTTTGTCAGGGACAGATACGCAGTATTTT
NA | TRBJ1-2 | 13 | TRBV7-3 | TRBD1 | CASGLGQGNRYTF | TGTGCCAGTGGACTAGGACAGGGTAATCGCTACACCTTC
NA | TRBJ1-1 | 13 | TRBV10-2 | NA | CASSGSRGTEAFF | TGCGCCAGCAGTGGATCCAGGGGCACTGAAGCTTTCTTT
NA | TRBJ2-7 | 12 | TRBV27 | TRBD1 | CASSLGQGEQYF | TGTGCCAGCAGTCTAGGACAGGGCGAGCAGTACTTC
NA | TRBJ1-3 | 16 | TRBV18 | TRBD1 | CASSPGTGSSGNTIYF | TGTGCCAGCTCACCCGGGACAGGGAGCTCTGGAAACACCATATATTTT
NA | TRBJ2-7 | 12 | TRBV6-1 | TRBD1 | CASRGGVTGENF | TGTGCCAGCAGGGGCGGGGTGACAGGGGAAAACTTC
NA | TRBJ2-7 | 12 | TRBV25-1 | NA | CASSIGAHEQYF | TGTGCCAGCAGTATTGGGGCCCACGAGCAGTACTTC
NA | TRBJ1-1 | 12 | TRBV2 | TRBD1 | CASSGQGTEAFF | TGTGCCAGCAGCGGACAGGGGACTGAAGCTTTCTTT
NA | TRBJ2-5 | 14 | TRBV5-4 | TRBD2 | CASSRGGVRETQYF | TGTGCCAGCAGCCGCGGGGGGGTTCGAGAGACCCAGTACTTC
NA | TRBJ1-5 | 15 | TRBV19 | TRBD1 | CASSPGQARNQPQHF | TGTGCCAGTAGTCCAGGACAGGCTCGCAATCAGCCCCAGCATTTT
NA | TRBJ2-7 | 13 | TRBV19 | TRBD1 | CASSGFGTDEQYF | TGTGCCAGTAGTGGATTCGGGACAGACGAGCAGTACTTC
NA | TRBJ2-3 | 15 | TRBV2 | TRBD2 | CASSASGGLGNTQYF | TGTGCCAGCAGTGCTAGCGGGGGGCTAGGGAATACGCAGTATTTT
NA | TRBJ1-5 | 12 | TRBV12-5 | NA | CASAPRDQPQHF | TGTGCTAGTGCCCCCCGAGATCAGCCCCAGCATTTT
NA | TRBJ2-3 | 13 | TRBV2 | NA | CARERLGADTQYF | TGTGCCAGGGAGAGACTAGGGGCGGATACGCAGTATTTT
NA | TRBJ1-5 | 16 | TRBV4-1 | NA | CASSPWGPTGDQPQHF | TGCGCCAGCAGCCCCTGGGGCCCGACGGGGGATCAGCCCCAGCATTTT
NA | TRBJ2-5 | 13 | TRBV7-2 | NA | CASSLIPRETQYF | TGTGCCAGCAGCTTAATCCCACGGGAGACCCAGTACTTC
NA | TRBJ1-4 | 15 | TRBV6-1 | NA | CASSEGGSIGEKLFF | TGTGCCAGCAGTGAAGGAGGGAGTATCGGTGAAAAACTGTTTTTT
NA | TRBJ1-1 | 13 | TRBV2 | NA | CASSDGRNTEAFF | TGTGCCAGCAGTGATGGCAGGAACACTGAAGCTTTCTTT
NA | TRBJ2-5 | 11 | TRBV7-6 | NA | CASSLSETQYF | TGTGCCAGCAGCTTAAGCGAGACCCAGTACTTC
NA | TRBJ2-3 | 15 | TRBV28 | NA | CASNRVPKSTDTQYF | TGTGCCAGCAACAGGGTGCCAAAAAGCACAGATACGCAGTATTTT
NA | TRBJ1-1 | 15 | TRBV6-1 | NA | CASSVFGAANTEAFF | TGTGCCAGCAGTGTCTTTGGGGCAGCAAACACTGAAGCTTTCTTT
NA | TRBJ2-7 | 17 | TRBV27 | NA | CASRLQGGGGRAYEQYF | TGTGCCAGCAGGCTACAGGGGGGAGGCGGGAGGGCCTACGAGCAGTACTTC
NA | TRBJ2-1 | 11 | TRBV20-1 | NA | CSAIGPGLQFF | TGCAGTGCCATAGGCCCGGGGTTACAGTTCTTC
NA | TRBJ2-3 | 15 | TRBV7-2 | NA | CASSFYGTGTDTQYF | TGTGCCAGCAGCTTTTACGGTACGGGGACAGATACGCAGTATTTT
NA | TRBJ1-4 | 14 | TRBV28 | TRBD1 | CASSSGTVNEKLFF | TGTGCCAGCAGTTCGGGGACAGTTAATGAAAAACTGTTTTTT